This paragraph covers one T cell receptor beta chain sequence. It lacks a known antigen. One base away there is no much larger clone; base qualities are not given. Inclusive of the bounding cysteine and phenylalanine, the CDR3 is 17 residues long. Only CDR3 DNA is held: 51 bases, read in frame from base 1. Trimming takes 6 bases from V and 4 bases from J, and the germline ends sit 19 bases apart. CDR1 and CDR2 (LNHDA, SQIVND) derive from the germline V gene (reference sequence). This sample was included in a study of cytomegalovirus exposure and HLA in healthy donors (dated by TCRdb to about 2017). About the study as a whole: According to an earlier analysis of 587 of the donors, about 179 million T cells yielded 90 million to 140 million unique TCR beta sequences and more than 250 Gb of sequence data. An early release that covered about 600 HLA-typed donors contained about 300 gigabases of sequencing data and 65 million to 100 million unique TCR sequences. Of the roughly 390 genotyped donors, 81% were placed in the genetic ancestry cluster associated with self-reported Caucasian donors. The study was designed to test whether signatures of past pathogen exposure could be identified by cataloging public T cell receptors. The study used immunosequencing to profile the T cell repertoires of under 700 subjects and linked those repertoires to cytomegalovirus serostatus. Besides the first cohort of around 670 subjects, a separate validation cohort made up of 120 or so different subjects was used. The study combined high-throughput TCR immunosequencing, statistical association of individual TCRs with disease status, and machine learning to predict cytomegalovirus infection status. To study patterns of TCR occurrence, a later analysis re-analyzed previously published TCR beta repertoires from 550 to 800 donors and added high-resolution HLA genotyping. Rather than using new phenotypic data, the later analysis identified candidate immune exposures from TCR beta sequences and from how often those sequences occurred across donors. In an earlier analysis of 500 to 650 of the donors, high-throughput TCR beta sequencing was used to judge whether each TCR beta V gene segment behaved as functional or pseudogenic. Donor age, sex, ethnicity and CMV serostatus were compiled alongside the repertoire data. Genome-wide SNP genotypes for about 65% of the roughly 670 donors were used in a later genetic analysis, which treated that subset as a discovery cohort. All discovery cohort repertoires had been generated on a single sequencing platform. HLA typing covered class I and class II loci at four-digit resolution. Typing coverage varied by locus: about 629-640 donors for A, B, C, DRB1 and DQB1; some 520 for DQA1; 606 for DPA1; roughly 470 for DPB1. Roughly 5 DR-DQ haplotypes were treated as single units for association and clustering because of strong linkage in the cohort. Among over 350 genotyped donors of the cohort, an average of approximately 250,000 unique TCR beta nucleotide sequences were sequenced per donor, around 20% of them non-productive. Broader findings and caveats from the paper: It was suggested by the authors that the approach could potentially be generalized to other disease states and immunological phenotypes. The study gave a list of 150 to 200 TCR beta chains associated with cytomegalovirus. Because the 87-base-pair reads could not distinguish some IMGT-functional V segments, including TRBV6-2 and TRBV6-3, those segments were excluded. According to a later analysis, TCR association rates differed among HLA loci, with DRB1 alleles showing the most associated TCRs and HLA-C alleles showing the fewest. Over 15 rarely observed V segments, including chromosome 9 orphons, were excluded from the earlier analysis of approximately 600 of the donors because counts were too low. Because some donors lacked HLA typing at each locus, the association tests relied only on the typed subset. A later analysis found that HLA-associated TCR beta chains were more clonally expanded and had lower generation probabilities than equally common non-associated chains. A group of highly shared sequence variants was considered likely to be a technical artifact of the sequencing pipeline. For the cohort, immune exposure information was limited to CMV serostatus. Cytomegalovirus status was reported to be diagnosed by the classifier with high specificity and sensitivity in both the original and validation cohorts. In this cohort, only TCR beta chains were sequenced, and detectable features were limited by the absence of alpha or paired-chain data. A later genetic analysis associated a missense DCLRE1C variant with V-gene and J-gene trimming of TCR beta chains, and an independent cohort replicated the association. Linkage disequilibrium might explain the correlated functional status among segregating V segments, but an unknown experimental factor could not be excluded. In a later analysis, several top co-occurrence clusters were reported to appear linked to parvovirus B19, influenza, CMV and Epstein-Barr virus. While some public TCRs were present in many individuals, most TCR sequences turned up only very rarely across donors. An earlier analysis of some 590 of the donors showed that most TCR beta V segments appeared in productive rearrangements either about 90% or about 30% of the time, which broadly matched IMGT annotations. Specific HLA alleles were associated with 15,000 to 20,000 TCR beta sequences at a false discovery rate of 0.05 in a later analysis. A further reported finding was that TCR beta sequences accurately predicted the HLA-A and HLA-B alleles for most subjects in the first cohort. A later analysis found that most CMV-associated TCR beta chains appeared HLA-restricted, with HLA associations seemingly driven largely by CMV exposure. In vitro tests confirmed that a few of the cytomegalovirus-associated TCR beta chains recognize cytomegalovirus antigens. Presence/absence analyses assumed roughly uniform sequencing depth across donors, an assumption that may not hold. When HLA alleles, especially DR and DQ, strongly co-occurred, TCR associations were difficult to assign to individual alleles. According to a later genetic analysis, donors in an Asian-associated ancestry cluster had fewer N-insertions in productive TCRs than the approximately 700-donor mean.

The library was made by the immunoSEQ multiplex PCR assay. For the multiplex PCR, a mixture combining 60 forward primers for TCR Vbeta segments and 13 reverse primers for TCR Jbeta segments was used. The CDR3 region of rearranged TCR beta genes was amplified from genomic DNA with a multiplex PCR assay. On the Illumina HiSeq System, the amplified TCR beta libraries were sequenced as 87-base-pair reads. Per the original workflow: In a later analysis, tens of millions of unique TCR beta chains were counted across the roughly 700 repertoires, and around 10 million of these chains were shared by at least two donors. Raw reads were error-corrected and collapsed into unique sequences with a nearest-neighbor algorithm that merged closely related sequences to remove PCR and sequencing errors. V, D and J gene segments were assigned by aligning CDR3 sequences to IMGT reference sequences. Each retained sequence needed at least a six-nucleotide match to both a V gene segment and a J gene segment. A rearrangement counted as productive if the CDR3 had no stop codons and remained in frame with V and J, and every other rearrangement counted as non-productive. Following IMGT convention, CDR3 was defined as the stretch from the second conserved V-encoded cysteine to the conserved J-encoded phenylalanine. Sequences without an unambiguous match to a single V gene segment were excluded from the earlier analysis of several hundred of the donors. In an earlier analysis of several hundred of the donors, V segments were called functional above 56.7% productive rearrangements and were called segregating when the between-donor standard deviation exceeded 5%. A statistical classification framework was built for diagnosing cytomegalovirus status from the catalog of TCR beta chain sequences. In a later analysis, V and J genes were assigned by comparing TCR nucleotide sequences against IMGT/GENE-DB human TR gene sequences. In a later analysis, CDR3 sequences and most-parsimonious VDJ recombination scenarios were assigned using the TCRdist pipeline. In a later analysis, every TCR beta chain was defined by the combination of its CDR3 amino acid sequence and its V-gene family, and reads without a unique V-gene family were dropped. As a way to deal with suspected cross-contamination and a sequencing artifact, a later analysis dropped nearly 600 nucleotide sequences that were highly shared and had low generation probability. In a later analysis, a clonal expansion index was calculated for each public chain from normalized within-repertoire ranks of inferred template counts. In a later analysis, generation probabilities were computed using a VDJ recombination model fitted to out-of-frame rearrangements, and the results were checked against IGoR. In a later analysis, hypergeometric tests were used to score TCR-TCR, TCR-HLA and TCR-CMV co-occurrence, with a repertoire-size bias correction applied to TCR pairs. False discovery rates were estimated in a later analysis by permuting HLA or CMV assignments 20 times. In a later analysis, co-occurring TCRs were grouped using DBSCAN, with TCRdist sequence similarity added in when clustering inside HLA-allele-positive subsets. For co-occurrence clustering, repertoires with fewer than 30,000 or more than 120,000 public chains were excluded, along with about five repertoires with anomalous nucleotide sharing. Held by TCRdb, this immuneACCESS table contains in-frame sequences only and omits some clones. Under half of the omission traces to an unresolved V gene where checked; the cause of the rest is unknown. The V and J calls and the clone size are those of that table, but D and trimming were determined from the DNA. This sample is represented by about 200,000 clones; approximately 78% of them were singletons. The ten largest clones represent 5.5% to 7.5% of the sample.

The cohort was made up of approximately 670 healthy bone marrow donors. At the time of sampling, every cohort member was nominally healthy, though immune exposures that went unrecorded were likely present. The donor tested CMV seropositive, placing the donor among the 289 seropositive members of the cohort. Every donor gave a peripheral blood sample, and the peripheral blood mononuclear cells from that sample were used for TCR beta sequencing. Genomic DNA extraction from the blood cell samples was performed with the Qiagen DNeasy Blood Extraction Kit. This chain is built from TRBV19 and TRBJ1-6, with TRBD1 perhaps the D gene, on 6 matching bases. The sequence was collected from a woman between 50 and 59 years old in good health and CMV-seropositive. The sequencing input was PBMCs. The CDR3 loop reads CASSPSGGRTYNSPLHF. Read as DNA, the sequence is TGTGCCAGTAGCCCCTCGGGGGGCAGAACTTATAATTCACCCCTCCACTTT.